This TCR beta chain was captured in a study of T cell repertoires in cytomegalovirus infection. About the study: Newly reported HLA-C-restricted and thoroughly characterized HLA-B-restricted CMV epitopes were employed. It can be stated that public TCR beta signatures indicated CMV infection as well as a matching HLA type. Study-level points and caveats: Of the TCR beta families, the public ones yielded a cumulative frequency that identified carriers of CMV plus the relevant HLA. The response measured ex vivo was dominated by TCR beta clonotypes (HLA-C-restricted and CMV-specific).

On this clonotype itself: Its matching antigen is unknown.

TCRdb redid the calling of the reads with MiXCR, one entry per CDR3 protein. The sample records under 500,000 distinct CDR3 sequences, 40% to 50% being singletons. Trimming took 8 bases from V and 5 from J, leaving 12 bases between them. CDR3 length: 13 amino acids. Germline CDR1 SNHLY, CDR2 FYNNEI. This specimen was cultured PBMCs, taken from culture after CMV antigen stimulation. The receptor comes from a human donor in good health (CMV status not recorded). Some clones in this sample may be carry-over from other donors' samples. V gene TRBV2 combines with J gene TRBJ1-4; perhaps TRBD1 as D (5 bases). CDR3 protein: CASQLGQNEKLFF. CDR3 in DNA: TGTGCCAGCCAACTGGGGCAGAATGAAAAACTGTTTTTT.